These 26 T cell receptor beta chains share one sample of origin, sequenced in a study of cytomegalovirus exposure and HLA in healthy donors (dated by TCRdb to between 2016 and 2019). The library was produced with the immunoSEQ multiplex PCR assay. The multiplex PCR relied on a mix of 60 forward primers for TCR Vbeta segments and 13 reverse primers for TCR Jbeta segments. This is the immuneACCESS table as TCRdb keeps it, with only in-frame sequences that have V and J called. A part of the clones is gone; compared with another copy, unresolved V genes explain less than half, and the rest is unexplained. Recorded for this sample are more than 70,000 clones; over 60% of them occurred a single time. The leading ten clones occupy approximately 7.6% of the sample. The specimen sequenced was PBMCs. Every receptor here comes from a man aged 35 to 55 in good health and CMV-seropositive.

V is TRBV6-5 and J is TRBJ2-7; weak D call: TRBD2 (5 bases). V was pared by 5 bases and J by 1 base, with 15 bases between. The CDR3 spans 15 residues. Germline lookup yields CDR1 MNHEY and CDR2 SVGAGI. CDR3 protein: CASSPPAAKSYEQYF. As DNA, the CDR3 is TGTGCCAGCAGTCCGCCAGCGGCAAAATCCTACGAGCAGTACTTC.

The J gene is TRBJ2-2, the V gene TRBV5-8; 13 bases line up with TRBD2. CDR3 length: 18 amino acids. Germline values: CDR1 SGHTS, CDR2 YDEGEE. Trimming at V came to 1 base and at J to 7 bases, leaving 10 bases not matched to a gene. The CDR3 loop is CASSLMLLAGGPYGELFF. Here the CDR3 DNA reads TGTGCCAGCAGCTTGATGCTACTAGCGGGAGGGCCATACGGGGAGCTGTTTTTT.

The rearrangement joins TRBV6-1 to TRBJ1-4; perhaps TRBD1 as D (6 bases). The length of the CDR3 is 15 residues. Germline V gene lookup returns CDR1 MNHNS and CDR2 SASEGT. Trimming took off 5 bases at V and 7 bases at J, with 17 bases between the two ends. CDR3 in amino acids: CASSPWTAGGEKLFF. In nucleotides, the CDR3 is TGTGCCAGCAGTCCCTGGACAGCCGGAGGTGAAAAACTGTTTTTT.

The chain combines TRBV4-3 with TRBJ1-2, with 8 bases fitting TRBD1. The CDR3 extends over 15 amino acids. J lost 6 bases, V lost 1 base, and 7 bases had no gene match. Per germline, CDR1 LGHNA and CDR2 YSLEER. DNA for the CDR3: TGCGCCAGCAGCCAAGTTCCGGACAGGGAACATGGCTACACCTTC. Protein product: CASSQVPDREHGYTF.

The genes are TRBV4-3 and TRBJ2-1; 10 bases map to TRBD1. V lost 4 bases, J lost 3 bases, and 3 bases stayed unmatched. CDR1 is LGHNA and CDR2 is YSLEER in the germline V gene. This CDR3 region has 15 residues. The CDR3 loop is CASSLGTGVYNEQFF. For the CDR3, the DNA is TGCGCCAGCAGCCTCGGGACAGGGGTCTACAATGAGCAGTTCTTC.

The chain is built from TRBV25-1 and TRBJ1-5, with D perhaps TRBD1 (5 bases). V was pared by 6 bases and J by 15 bases, with 15 bases between. The CDR3 length is 11 residues. Germline values: CDR1 MGHDK, CDR2 SYGVNS. The CDR3 nucleotides are TGTGCCAGCAGCCAGGGTACGCTCTTGCATTTT. Amino acid sequence: CASSQGTLLHF.

The V gene is TRBV5-1, the J gene TRBJ1-3; possible D gene TRBD1, 5 bases. The CDR3 has 15 residues. Germline V gene data show CDR1 as SGHRS and CDR2 as YFSETQ. V was clipped by 0 bases and J by 3 bases, with 10 bases between them. CDR3 sequence: CASSLGAGFGNTIYF. The CDR3 DNA reads TGCGCCAGCAGCTTGGGAGCAGGGTTTGGAAACACCATATATTTT.

Comments on this clone: At one of its ends the junction is not consistent with the germline gene, which may arise from a read error. The genes are TRBV6-1 and TRBJ2-5, with 7 bases that match TRBD2. Germline CDR1 is MNHNS and CDR2 is SASEGT. The CDR3 is 10 amino acids. CDR3: CASSLGTINF. The CDR3 DNA reads as TGTGCCAGCAGTCTCGGGACTATCAACTTC.

This clone was recorded a few times. V and J are TRBV27 and TRBJ1-2, with 8 bases aligning to TRBD1. The CDR3 extends over 13 amino acids. Germline V gene data show CDR1 as MNHEY and CDR2 as SMNVEV (reference sequence). V shed 5 bases, J shed 4 bases, and the junction held 3 bases outside the gene matches. The CDR3 DNA sequence: TGTGCCAGCAGTATAACAGGGGGCTATGGCTACACCTTC. Translating it yields CASSITGGYGYTF.

The rearrangement uses TRBV28 and TRBJ1-1, with D possibly matching TRBD1 (6 bases). Trimming removed 2 bases from V and 1 base from J, with 14 bases in between. Germline-derived CDR1 and CDR2 are MDHEN and SYDVKM. The CDR3 covers 16 residues. CDR3 nucleotide sequence: TGTGCCAGCAGTTTAGCCGGCTGGGGGCGGAACACTGAAGCTTTCTTT. Protein: CASSLAGWGRNTEAFF.

J is TRBJ1-5 and V is TRBV5-6; perhaps TRBD1 as D (5 bases). V lost 0 bases to trimming and J lost 0 bases, with 16 bases between them. CDR3 length: 18 residues. Per the germline V gene, CDR1 is SGHDT and CDR2 is YYEEEE. The DNA for the CDR3 is TGTGCCAGCAGCTTGGGGAGCGGGGGTGTCGATAGCAATCAGCCCCAGCATTTT. The encoded protein is CASSLGSGGVDSNQPQHF.

The chain is built from TRBV6-5 and TRBJ2-4; D is ambiguous. V shed 3 bases and J shed 0 bases, with 12 bases lying between them. CDR1 is MNHEY, CDR2 SVGAGI, per germline. This CDR3 region has 16 residues. DNA of the CDR3: TGTGCCAGCAGTTATAAACCGACACTAGCCAAAAACATTCAGTACTTC. Its translation: CASSYKPTLAKNIQYF.

This clone was seen only a few times. The V gene is TRBV9, the J gene TRBJ1-2, with 12 positions matching TRBD1. This CDR3 region has 18 residues. CDR1 is SGDLS, CDR2 YYNGEE, per germline. V dropped 3 bases and J dropped 4; count of bases not matched to a gene: 13. The CDR3 spells CASSARPGTGGNSYGYTF. The DNA of the CDR3 is TGTGCCAGCAGCGCCCGTCCCGGGACAGGGGGCAACAGCTATGGCTACACCTTC.

This chain joins TRBV25-1 and TRBJ2-3; 8 positions match TRBD1. V gave up 5 bases and J gave up 4 bases; unmatched junction bases: 11. This CDR3 contains 16 residues. Per the germline V gene, CDR1 is MGHDK and CDR2 is SYGVNS. Here the CDR3 reads CASSPRTGWGPDTQYF. DNA of the CDR3: TGTGCCAGCAGTCCCCGGACAGGGTGGGGCCCAGATACGCAGTATTTT.

This clone has just a few counts. The rearrangement uses TRBV6-6 and TRBJ2-7; 7 bases fit TRBD1. V lost 5 bases, J lost 2 bases, and 6 bases stayed unmatched. The germline V gene has CDR1 MNHNY and CDR2 SVGAGI (reference sequence). The CDR3 is 14 residues long. The CDR3 DNA follows: TGTGCCAGCAGTGGACAGGTTGGGGCCTACGAGCAGTACTTC. This gives the protein CASSGQVGAYEQYF.

The J gene is TRBJ2-2, the V gene TRBV7-6; the D gene is possibly TRBD1 (6 bases). V gave up 2 bases and J gave up 6 bases, with 13 bases separating them. Per the germline V gene, CDR1 is SGHVS and CDR2 is FNYEAQ. CDR3 length: 15 residues. The CDR3 loop reads CASSLRGRGAGELFF. CDR3 coding DNA: TGTGCCAGCAGCTTAAGGGGGAGAGGAGCCGGGGAGCTGTTTTTT.

The chain links TRBV14 to TRBJ1-1; D is unresolved. Germline CDR1 is SGHDN and CDR2 is FVKESK. The CDR3 length is 13 residues. V dropped 4 bases and J dropped 2 bases, with 8 bases sitting between them. As DNA, the CDR3 is TGTGCCAGCAGCCCTGACTTAAACACTGAAGCTTTCTTT. Its translation is CASSPDLNTEAFF.

The chain is built from TRBV27 and TRBJ1-1; tentative D call: TRBD1 (6 bases). Between the trimmed V and J ends, which lost 5 bases and 4 bases, there was a span of 14 bases. Looked up from germline, CDR1 is MNHEY and CDR2 is SMNVEV (reference sequence). The CDR3 length is 14 residues. As DNA, the CDR3 is TGTGCCAGCAGTCTCCAGGGGCTCGGCACTGAAGCTTTCTTT. It encodes CASSLQGLGTEAFF.

The rearrangement links TRBV15 to TRBJ1-1; tentative D call: TRBD1 (5 bases). The CDR3 has 17 residues. Germline V lookup: CDR1 LNHNV, CDR2 YYDKDF (reference sequence). The V gene lost 1 base and the J gene lost 1 base, with 16 bases spanning the gap. The CDR3 is CATSRARTLSTNTEAFF. CDR3 sequence (DNA): TGTGCCACCAGCAGAGCGAGGACACTCTCGACGAACACTGAAGCTTTCTTT.

The chain couples TRBV4-1 to TRBJ2-7, with TRBD2 matching over 13 bases. Germline-derived CDR1 and CDR2 are MGHRA and YSYEKL. This CDR3 has 16 amino acids. The ends lost 5 bases at V and 0 bases at J; junction bases unmatched: 4. The CDR3 region is CASSDRLAGGSYEQYF. In nucleotides, the CDR3 is TGCGCCAGCAGCGATCGACTAGCGGGAGGCTCCTACGAGCAGTACTTC.

In this sample, this clone turned up a few times. The V gene is TRBV28, the J gene TRBJ2-5; 7 bases are a match to TRBD1. The end of the DNA fits TRBJ2-7 better, so the J call may be wrong. In germline, CDR1 is MDHEN, CDR2 SYDVKM. This CDR3 has 14 amino acids. Here the CDR3 DNA reads TGTGCCAGCAGTTTTGGGGACAGACCCTACGAGCAGTACTTC. Translated: CASSFGDRPYEQYF.

The J gene is TRBJ1-3, the V gene TRBV7-2; 9 bases are a match to TRBD1. CDR3 length: 16 amino acids. V was clipped by 3 bases and J by 4 bases; unmatched bases: 7. Germline V lookup: CDR1 SGHTA, CDR2 FQGNSA. The CDR3 DNA follows: TGTGCCAGCAGCTTCGGTACAGGGGGCTCCGGAAACACCATATATTTT. Its translation is CASSFGTGGSGNTIYF.

The chain recombines TRBV4-1 with TRBJ1-1; 7 nucleotides agree with TRBD1. Trimming cost V 4 bases and J 2 bases; bases outside gene matches: 7. CDR1 is MGHRA and CDR2 is YSYEKL in the germline V gene. The CDR3 has 15 amino acids. The CDR3 loop reads CASSRSGQANTEAFF. The CDR3 DNA reads as TGCGCCAGCAGCCGGTCCGGACAGGCAAACACTGAAGCTTTCTTT.

The chain combines TRBV28 with TRBJ1-1, with D possibly being TRBD1 (5 bases). CDR1 MDHEN and CDR2 SYDVKM come from the germline V gene. V lost 2 bases to trimming and J lost 0 bases, with 7 bases between them. The CDR3 totals 14 residues. The CDR3 nucleotides are TGTGCCAGCAGTTTAAACAGGCTGAACACTGAAGCTTTCTTT. The encoded protein is CASSLNRLNTEAFF.

This clone was found a few times. V is TRBV6-1 and J is TRBJ1-5; D is perhaps TRBD1 (6 bases). The V gene's germline CDR1 is MNHNS and CDR2 SASEGT. This CDR3 spans 15 amino acids. The germline V and J ends were trimmed by 0 bases and 3 bases, with 9 bases remaining between them. The CDR3 DNA sequence: TGTGCCAGCAGTGAAGCACAGGGAGTCAATCAGCCCCAGCATTTT. Its protein product is CASSEAQGVNQPQHF.

The V gene is TRBV2, the J gene TRBJ2-5; D gene ambiguous. The CDR3 has 13 residues. Germline CDR1 is SNHLY and CDR2 is FYNNEI. Trimming pared 10 bases from V and 5 bases from J, leaving 17 bases between. CDR3 DNA sequence: TGTGCCACCCAAAAAAGCCCTCGGGAGACCCAGTACTTC. Its translation: CATQKSPRETQYF.